One sample yielded the 11 T cell receptor beta chains listed below, sequenced in a study of T cells in Graves' hyperthyroidism and ophthalmopathy. The source material, RNA transcripts, was used to amplify TCR beta CDR3 regions. HTBI primers were used for first-round RT-PCR of the TCR CDR3. TCRdb fed the multiplex PCR reads into MiXCR, producing one record per CDR3 protein. This repertoire shows approximately 350,000 distinct CDR3 sequences, roughly 15% found once; its top ten account for under 25%. The sample comprised blood. These receptor sequences come from a woman aged 55-70 years with Graves' ophthalmopathy.

This chain links TRBV20-1 with TRBJ1-1; tentative D call: TRBD1 (5 bases). The germline gives CDR1 DFQATT, CDR2 SNEGSKA (reference sequence). The CDR3 contains 15 residues. Trimming pared 6 bases from V and 0 bases from J, leaving 17 bases between. CDR3 sequence reads: CSATGTRNVNTEAFF. CDR3 DNA sequence: TGCAGTGCAACCGGGACGAGAAATGTGAACACTGAAGCTTTCTTT.

This clonotype has at least ten counts. This chain connects TRBV11-2 to TRBJ2-3, with D perhaps given as TRBD1 or TRBD2 (5 bases each). Germline values: CDR1 SGHAT, CDR2 FQNNGV. The CDR3 runs 14 residues. Trimming removed 5 bases from V and 4 bases from J, with 13 bases in between. In DNA form, the CDR3 reads TGTGCCAGCAGCCTGGGGTGGGGACCAGATACGCAGTATTTT. This gives the protein CASSLGWGPDTQYF.

This clonotype appeared many times. The chain employs TRBV20-1 and TRBJ2-7; D might be TRBD2 (5 bases). CDR1 is DFQATT and CDR2 is SNEGSKA in the germline V gene (reference sequence). The CDR3 extends over 17 amino acids. Trimming took 4 bases from V and 1 from J, leaving 23 bases between them. DNA for the CDR3: TGCAGTGCTACCGGCATAGTGGCCCCGAGAGGGTCCTACGAGCAGTACTTC. Its protein product is CSATGIVAPRGSYEQYF.

This clonotype was seen once. A much larger clone lies one base from this, so it may be a read error. The chain employs TRBV3-1 and TRBJ1-4; 10 bases align to TRBD1. This CDR3 is 16 amino acids long. Germline values: CDR1 LGHDT, CDR2 YNNKEL (reference sequence). This chain's CDR3 is CASSLTGGGSNEKLYF. The CDR3 DNA reads TGTGCCAGCAGCCTGACAGGGGGCGGTTCTAATGAAAAACTGTATTTT.

The rearrangement links TRBV16 to TRBJ2-7, with D uncertain. From germline, CDR1 is KGHSY and CDR2 FQNENV. V was shortened by 2 bases and J by 3 bases, with 8 bases between the two germline ends. The CDR3 extends over 13 amino acids. CDR3 nucleotides: TGTGCCAGCAGCCAACAATTTAACTACGAGCAGTACTTC. Residues: CASSQQFNYEQYF.

This clonotype was counted many times. This chain links TRBV20-1 with TRBJ1-2; D ambiguous. V was shortened by 0 bases and J by 4 bases, with 3 bases between the two germline ends. In germline, CDR1 is DFQATT, CDR2 SNEGSKA (reference sequence). The CDR3 extends over 11 amino acids. The CDR3 bases are TGCAGTGCTAGAGAAGGCTATGGCTACACCTTC. This sequence encodes CSAREGYGYTF.

This clonotype was counted many times. The rearrangement links TRBV6-6 to TRBJ2-1; D perhaps matches TRBD2 (5 bases). CDR3 length: 16 residues. Deletions cut 2 bases from V and 2 bases from J, with 13 bases between. Germline lookup yields CDR1 MNHNY and CDR2 SVGAGI (reference sequence). CDR3 bases: TGTGCCAGCAGTTACGGACCCGCCGGGGCCTACAATGAGCAGTTCTTC. It yields the protein CASSYGPAGAYNEQFF.

The chain uses TRBV9 and TRBJ2-7; D possibly corresponds to TRBD1 (5 bases). Germline V gene lookup returns CDR1 SGDLS and CDR2 YYNGEE. Deletions cut 4 bases from V and 2 bases from J, with 16 bases between. The length of the CDR3 is 15 residues. In nucleotides, the CDR3 is TGTGCCAGCAGCCCCCGGGCAGGGAAAACCTACGAGCAGTACTTC. Residues: CASSPRAGKTYEQYF.

This clonotype was detected many times. The chain links TRBV2 to TRBJ2-7; a possible D gene is TRBD2 (5 bases). Germline lookup yields CDR1 SNHLY and CDR2 FYNNEI. The CDR3 sequence is 14 residues long. Between the trimmed V and J ends, which lost 1 base and 7 bases, there was a span of 14 bases. The chain's CDR3 is CASSEGGGLGEQYF. In DNA, the CDR3 is TGTGCCAGCAGTGAAGGTGGAGGTTTGGGAGAGCAGTACTTC.

V gene TRBV5-1 combines with J gene TRBJ2-5; D might be TRBD2 (5 bases). The V gene lost 3 bases and the J gene lost 2 bases, with 11 bases spanning the gap. The CDR3 is 14 residues long. The germline gives CDR1 SGHRS, CDR2 YFSETQ. CDR3 coding DNA: TGCGCCAGCAGCTCTCGACTAAGACAAGAGACCCAGTACTTC. Translated: CASSSRLRQETQYF.

The table lists this clonotype with many counts. This chain uses TRBV7-9 with TRBJ2-3, with D possibly being TRBD1 (6 bases). This CDR3 is 16 amino acids long. Trimming cost V 1 base and J 4 bases, with 15 bases left between them. Looked up from germline, CDR1 is SEHNR and CDR2 is FQNEAQ (reference sequence). CDR3 in amino acids: CASSLGLGGEADTQYF. The CDR3 DNA sequence: TGTGCCAGCAGCTTAGGACTTGGGGGCGAGGCAGATACGCAGTATTTT.